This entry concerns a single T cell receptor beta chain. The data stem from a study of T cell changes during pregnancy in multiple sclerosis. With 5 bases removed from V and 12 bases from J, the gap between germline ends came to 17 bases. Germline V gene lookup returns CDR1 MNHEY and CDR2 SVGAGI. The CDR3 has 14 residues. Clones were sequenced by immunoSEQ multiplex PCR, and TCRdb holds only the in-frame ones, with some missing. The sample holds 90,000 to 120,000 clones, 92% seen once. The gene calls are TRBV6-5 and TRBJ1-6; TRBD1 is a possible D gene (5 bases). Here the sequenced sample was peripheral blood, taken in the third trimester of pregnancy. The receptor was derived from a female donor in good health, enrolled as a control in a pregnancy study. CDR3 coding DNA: TGTGCCAGCAGTACGGGACTCCTTCAGGGACCCCTCCACTTT. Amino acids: CASSTGLLQGPLHF.